A selection of T cell receptor beta chains follows, all from one sample in a study of CD8+ T cells in alopecia areata. Assay used: immunoSEQ multiplex PCR; TCRdb lists only in-frame clones, some missing. This sample carries about 100,000 clones, roughly 60% of them seen once, and the ten largest clones take around 20%. The sequenced material came from CD8+ T cells sorted from blood. The receptors derive from a human donor in good health. Each CDR3 is given with its conserved first and last residue. A D gene is named only where the DNA matches it firmly. Expanded clones are given a class, and other clones once, few, many or no size at all.

D gene,CDR3 length,V gene,J gene,clone size,CDR3 protein,CDR3 DNA
TRBD1,16,TRBV7-9,TRBJ2-1,-,CASSPPGQGHNNEQFF,TGTGCCAGCAGCCCACCCGGACAGGGCCATAACAATGAGCAGTTCTTC
-,14,TRBV7-8,TRBJ2-5,once,CASSLEYWQETQYF,TGTGCCAGCAGCTTAGAGTACTGGCAGGAGACCCAGTACTTC
-,15,TRBV5-4,TRBJ2-3,-,CASSLGGATADTQYF,TGTGCCAGCAGCTTGGGGGGAGCTACCGCAGATACGCAGTATTTT
-,16,TRBV2,TRBJ2-1,-,CASSKTLSSSYNEQFF,TGTGCCAGCAGTAAGACTCTATCAAGCTCCTACAATGAGCAGTTCTTC
-,15,TRBV28,TRBJ2-3,-,CASSRRLWTADTQYF,TGTGCCAGCAGTCGCAGACTGTGGACAGCAGATACGCAGTATTTT
-,14,TRBV6-5,TRBJ2-2,few,CASGNAGNTGELFF,TGTGCCAGCGGCAACGCGGGGAACACCGGGGAGCTGTTTTTT
TRBD2,16,TRBV7-2,TRBJ2-3,-,CASRPSGGPYTDTQYF,TGTGCCAGCAGACCTAGCGGGGGGCCATACACAGATACGCAGTATTTT
TRBD1,16,TRBV28,TRBJ2-3,-,CASSYNRGISPDTQYF,TGTGCCAGCAGTTACAACAGGGGAATCTCGCCAGATACGCAGTATTTT
-,11,TRBV4-3,TRBJ2-1,-,CASSRGREQFF,TGCGCCAGCAGCCGAGGACGTGAGCAGTTCTTC
TRBD1,15,TRBV10-3,TRBJ2-7,-,CAISGGQPNIYEQYF,TGTGCCATCAGTGGGGGACAGCCAAACATCTACGAGCAGTACTTC
-,14,TRBV5-6,TRBJ2-7,-,CASSLGARFNEQYF,TGTGCCAGCAGCTTGGGGGCTCGGTTCAACGAGCAGTACTTC
-,12,TRBV27,TRBJ2-2,-,CASSYRVGELFF,TGTGCCAGCAGTTACAGGGTCGGGGAGCTGTTTTTT
-,17,TRBV5-1,TRBJ2-5,-,CASGEWDKGIAMETQYF,TGCGCCAGCGGTGAATGGGACAAGGGCATAGCCATGGAGACCCAGTACTTC
-,14,TRBV5-6,TRBJ2-5,-,CASSPDGTSETQYF,TGTGCCAGCAGCCCTGACGGGACTTCAGAGACCCAGTACTTC
-,12,TRBV5-6,TRBJ2-7,-,CASSLAANEQYF,TGTGCCAGCAGCTTGGCCGCGAACGAGCAGTACTTC
-,15,TRBV5-4,TRBJ2-3,-,CASSQGVSGPDTQYF,TGTGCCAGCAGCCAAGGGGTTAGCGGCCCAGATACGCAGTATTTT
TRBD1,14,TRBV27,TRBJ1-2,few,CASSLSGGGFGYTF,TGTGCCAGCAGTTTATCAGGGGGCGGTTTTGGCTACACCTTC
TRBD1,20,TRBV4-2,TRBJ2-6,-,CASSQVWDSKAATGANVLTF,TGTGCCAGCAGCCAAGTATGGGACAGCAAAGCTGCTACTGGGGCCAACGTCCTGACTTTC
-,14,TRBV29-1,TRBJ2-7,-,CSVEDPGQGYEQYF,TGCAGCGTTGAAGATCCGGGGCAAGGGTACGAGCAGTACTTC
-,14,TRBV29-1,TRBJ2-1,-,CSARDLESYNEQFF,TGCAGCGCACGGGACCTCGAGTCCTACAATGAGCAGTTCTTC
TRBD2,13,TRBV7-9,TRBJ2-5,-,CASSSGGRETQYF,TGTGCCAGCAGCTCCGGGGGGAGAGAGACCCAGTACTTC
TRBD2,16,TRBV9,TRBJ2-3,many,CASSVAGGGSTDTQYF,TGTGCCAGCAGCGTAGCCGGCGGGGGGAGCACAGATACGCAGTATTTT
-,14,TRBV5-6,TRBJ2-3,-,CASSLGRSTDTQYF,TGTGCCAGCAGCTTGGGGCGATCCACAGATACGCAGTATTTT
TRBD1,14,TRBV2,TRBJ2-3,-,CASSPGQGTDTQYF,TGTGCCAGCAGCCCGGGACAGGGCACAGATACGCAGTATTTT
TRBD1,14,TRBV29-1,TRBJ2-1,few,CSVVGTGVDNEQFF,TGCAGCGTTGTCGGGACAGGGGTCGACAATGAGCAGTTCTTC
-,11,TRBV29-1,TRBJ1-1,-,CSVQMNTEAFF,TGCAGCGTGCAAATGAACACTGAAGCTTTCTTT
TRBD2,16,TRBV9,TRBJ2-7,-,CASSRHGRLTRHEQYF,TGTGCCAGCAGCCGACACGGGAGGTTGACGAGGCACGAGCAGTACTTC
-,14,TRBV30,TRBJ2-1,-,CAWSVLATYNEQFF,TGTGCCTGGAGTGTACTCGCTACTTACAATGAGCAGTTCTTC
-,14,TRBV15,TRBJ2-2,-,CATSQSWGAGELFF,TGTGCCACCAGCCAAAGTTGGGGGGCTGGGGAGCTGTTTTTT
-,14,TRBV15,TRBJ1-1,-,CATSVSGGGTEAFF,TGTGCCACCAGCGTGTCCGGGGGGGGCACTGAAGCTTTCTTT
-,14,TRBV6-6,TRBJ1-1,-,CASSYSRGGTEAFF,TGTGCCAGCAGTTACTCAAGGGGAGGGACTGAAGCTTTCTTT
-,13,TRBV9,TRBJ2-2,-,CASRSDDTGELFF,TGTGCCAGCCGGTCAGATGACACCGGGGAGCTGTTTTTT
-,15,TRBV21-1,TRBJ1-5,few,CASSLLGAINQPQHF,TGTGCCAGCAGTTTATTGGGAGCCATCAATCAGCCCCAGCATTTT
-,16,TRBV7-9,TRBJ1-3,-,CASSLAIRGSGNTIYF,TGTGCCAGCAGCTTAGCTATCAGGGGCTCTGGAAACACCATATATTTT
-,17,TRBV7-2,TRBJ2-2,-,CASSFRVGGAYTGELFF,TGTGCCAGCAGCTTTAGGGTTGGCGGGGCTTACACCGGGGAGCTGTTTTTT
-,18,TRBV5-6,TRBJ2-1,-,CASSLEAGWWNIYNEQFF,TGTGCCAGCAGCTTGGAGGCAGGCTGGTGGAACATCTACAATGAGCAGTTCTTC
TRBD2,16,TRBV4-1,TRBJ2-5,-,CASSQEIAGGDETQYF,TGCGCCAGCAGCCAAGAAATAGCGGGGGGTGATGAGACCCAGTACTTC
-,14,TRBV25-1,TRBJ2-7,-,CASSDGQGPYEQYF,TGTGCCAGCAGTGATGGCCAGGGCCCCTACGAGCAGTACTTC
TRBD2,17,TRBV5-1,TRBJ2-5,-,CASAGGYRTSGQETQYF,TGCGCCAGCGCTGGGGGATACCGGACTAGCGGCCAAGAGACCCAGTACTTC
-,14,TRBV5-1,TRBJ1-4,-,CASSLGQSNEKLFF,TGCGCCAGCAGCTTAGGGCAGAGTAATGAAAAACTGTTTTTT
TRBD2,16,TRBV6-6,TRBJ2-3,-,CASSRLAGPNPDTQYF,TGTGCCAGCAGCCGTCTAGCGGGGCCCAACCCCGATACGCAGTATTTT
TRBD1,16,TRBV25-1,TRBJ2-2,-,CASSEDRAANTGELFF,TGTGCCAGCAGTGAAGACAGGGCTGCGAACACCGGGGAGCTGTTTTTT
-,13,TRBV5-6,TRBJ2-5,-,CASGGTPEETQYF,TGTGCCAGCGGAGGGACCCCGGAAGAGACCCAGTACTTC
TRBD1,13,TRBV4-3,TRBJ2-7,-,CASSQGQGWEQYF,TGCGCCAGCAGCCAAGGACAGGGGTGGGAGCAGTACTTC
-,12,TRBV9,TRBJ2-7,few,CASSLGGNEQYF,TGTGCCAGCAGCTTGGGGGGTAACGAGCAGTACTTC
-,12,TRBV9,TRBJ2-5,-,CASSGTEETQYF,TGTGCCAGCAGCGGAACAGAAGAGACCCAGTACTTC
TRBD2,19,TRBV28,TRBJ2-7,few,CASSPPRDSGGAISSEQYF,TGTGCCAGCAGTCCCCCACGAGACAGCGGGGGGGCGATTAGCTCCGAGCAGTACTTC
-,15,TRBV7-2,TRBJ2-1,-,CASSLFWGANNEQFF,TGTGCCAGCAGCTTATTTTGGGGGGCCAACAATGAGCAGTTCTTC
TRBD1,16,TRBV28,TRBJ1-2,-,CASSLTGTGANYGYTF,TGTGCCAGCAGTTTAACAGGGACAGGGGCTAACTATGGCTACACCTTC
-,14,TRBV27,TRBJ1-5,-,CASSFSRQNQPQHF,TGTGCCAGCAGTTTCTCCAGACAGAATCAGCCCCAGCATTTT
-,17,TRBV25-1,TRBJ2-5,-,CASSEFVGQGSQETQYF,TGTGCCAGCAGTGAATTCGTTGGGCAGGGGTCCCAAGAGACCCAGTACTTC
-,13,TRBV13,TRBJ1-2,-,CASSLEALYGYTF,TGTGCCAGCAGCTTAGAGGCCCTCTATGGCTACACCTTC
-,13,TRBV25-1,TRBJ2-3,-,CASSVGSTDTQYF,TGTGCCAGCAGTGTAGGGTCGACAGATACGCAGTATTTT
-,15,TRBV6-1,TRBJ1-1,-,CASSDLDRMNTEAFF,TGTGCCAGCAGTGATCTCGACAGGATGAACACTGAAGCTTTCTTT
-,14,TRBV11-1,TRBJ2-1,-,CASSDPTDYNEQFF,TGTGCCAGCAGCGACCCGACAGACTACAATGAGCAGTTCTTC
TRBD1,13,TRBV5-1,TRBJ1-1,-,CASSWDRATEAFF,TGCGCCAGCAGCTGGGACAGGGCCACTGAAGCTTTCTTT
TRBD1,14,TRBV29-1,TRBJ2-1,-,CSVAGTGVWNEQFF,TGCAGCGTTGCAGGGACAGGGGTTTGGAATGAGCAGTTCTTC